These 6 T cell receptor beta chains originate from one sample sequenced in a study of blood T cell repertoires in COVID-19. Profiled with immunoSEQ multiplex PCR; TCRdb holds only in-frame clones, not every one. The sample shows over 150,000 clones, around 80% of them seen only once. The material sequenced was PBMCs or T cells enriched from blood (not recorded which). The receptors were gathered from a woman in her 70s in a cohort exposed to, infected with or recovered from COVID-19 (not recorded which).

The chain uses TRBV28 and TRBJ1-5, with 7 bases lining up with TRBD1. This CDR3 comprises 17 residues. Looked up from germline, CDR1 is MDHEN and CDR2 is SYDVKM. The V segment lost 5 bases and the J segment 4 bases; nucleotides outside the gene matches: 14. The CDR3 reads CASSDYRGEGNNQPQHF. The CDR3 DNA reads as TGTGCCAGCAGTGACTACAGGGGAGAGGGGAATAATCAGCCCCAGCATTTT.

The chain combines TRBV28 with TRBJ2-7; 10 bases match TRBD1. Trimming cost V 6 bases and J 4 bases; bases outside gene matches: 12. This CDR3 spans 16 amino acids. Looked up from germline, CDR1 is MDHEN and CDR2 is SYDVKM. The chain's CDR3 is CASSLPPGTGVYEQYF. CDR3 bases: TGTGCCAGCAGCTTGCCCCCCGGGACAGGGGTTTACGAGCAGTACTTC.

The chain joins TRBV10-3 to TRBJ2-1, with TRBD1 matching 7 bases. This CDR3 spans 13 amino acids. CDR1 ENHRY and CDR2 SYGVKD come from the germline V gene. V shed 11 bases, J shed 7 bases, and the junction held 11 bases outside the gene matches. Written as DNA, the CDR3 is TGTGCCGCAAGACAGGGAGTTGAGAATGAGCAGTTCTTC. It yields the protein CAARQGVENEQFF.

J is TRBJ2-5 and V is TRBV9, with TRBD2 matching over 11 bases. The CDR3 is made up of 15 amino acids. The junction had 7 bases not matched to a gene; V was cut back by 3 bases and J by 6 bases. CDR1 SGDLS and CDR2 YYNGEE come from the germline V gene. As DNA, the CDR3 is TGTGCCAGCAGCGGTACTAGCGGGGGCCGAAAGACCCAGTACTTC. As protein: CASSGTSGGRKTQYF.

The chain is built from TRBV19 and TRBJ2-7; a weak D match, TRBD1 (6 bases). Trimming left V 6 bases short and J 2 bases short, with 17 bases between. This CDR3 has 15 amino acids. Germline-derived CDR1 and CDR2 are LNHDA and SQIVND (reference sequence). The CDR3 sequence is CASSRPGQRAYEQYF. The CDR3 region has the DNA TGTGCCAGTAGCCGACCCGGACAGAGAGCCTACGAGCAGTACTTC.

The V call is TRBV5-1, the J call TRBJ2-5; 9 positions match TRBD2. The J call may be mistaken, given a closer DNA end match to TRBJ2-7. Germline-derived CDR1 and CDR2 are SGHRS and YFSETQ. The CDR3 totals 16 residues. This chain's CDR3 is CASSLDGGRAGYEQYF. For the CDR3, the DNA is TGCGCCAGCAGCTTAGATGGCGGGAGGGCCGGGTACGAGCAGTACTTC.